This T cell receptor beta chain appears in the sequencing data of a study of T cells in Graves' hyperthyroidism and ophthalmopathy. Germline V gene data show CDR1 as KGHSH and CDR2 as LQKENI. Losses at the gene ends were 4 bases for V and 7 bases for J; bases not matched to a gene: 11. The CDR3 is 15 residues long. TCR beta CDR3 regions were amplified from RNA. TCR CDR3 regions were first amplified by RT-PCR with HTBI primers. TCRdb independently ran MiXCR on the multiplex PCR reads; one entry per CDR3 protein. The top ten hold 16% of the sample, which has approximately 720,000 distinct CDR3 sequences, roughly a sixth seen once. Diagnostic decisions used clinical symptoms, serum thyroxine and TRAb, thyroid ultrasound and orbital computed tomography.

Input material: blood. The origin of this receptor is a woman in her fifties or sixties with Graves' hyperthyroidism that later progressed to Graves' ophthalmopathy. The chain employs TRBV18 and TRBJ1-2; 8 bases are shared with TRBD1. The CDR3 loop reads CASSREGRGQLGYTF. CDR3 DNA: TGTGCCAGCTCACGGGAGGGCAGGGGGCAACTTGGCTACACCTTC.